A selection of T cell receptor beta chains follows, all from one sample in a study of cytomegalovirus exposure and HLA in healthy donors. Assay: immunoSEQ multiplex PCR; the TCRdb copy retains only in-frame clones and omits some. The sample shows around 70,000 clones, roughly nine tenths of them seen only once. Input material: PBMCs. The receptors originated from a man aged 18-30 years in good health and CMV-seronegative. The conserved cysteine and the conserved F or W are not part of the CDR3 here. Each record gives: V gene, J gene, CDR3 protein.

TRBV6-5	TRBJ2-1	ASSYSQGLYNEQF
TRBV6-4	TRBJ2-7	ASSDSGTSEQY
TRBV30	TRBJ1-5	AWSVTGQRQPQH
TRBV14	TRBJ2-7	ASSQAGRKNEQY
TRBV6-6	TRBJ2-3	ASSQLAPSTDTQY
TRBV4-1	TRBJ2-7	ASSQDPPPTYEQY
TRBV30	TRBJ2-5	AWRSQGGETQY
TRBV7-3	TRBJ2-3	ASSRNTDTQY
TRBV5-1	TRBJ2-3	ASSLGSSGRASTDTQY
TRBV7-6	TRBJ2-1	ASSLGSGTYNEQF
TRBV7-9	TRBJ2-3	ASKVQGSTDTQY
TRBV29-1	TRBJ2-1	SVEGTSLTQF
TRBV28	TRBJ2-1	ASSPITGPPAYNEQF
TRBV30	TRBJ2-1	AWTGGYNEQF
TRBV20-1	TRBJ1-2	SARTGRGI
TRBV7-2	TRBJ2-6	ASSLARGTGANVLT
TRBV7-8	TRBJ2-3	ASSLLLAGPRTQY
TRBV30	TRBJ2-3	AWSGLANKASTDTQY
TRBV28	TRBJ1-2	ASTESGTGDFYGYT
TRBV7-9	TRBJ2-3	ASSLSLALSTDTQY
TRBV7-9	TRBJ1-1	ASSQGSTVMNTEAF
TRBV6-6	TRBJ1-1	ASSLTQTNTEAF
TRBV28	TRBJ1-2	ASSSPDMVGGYT
TRBV19	TRBJ1-2	ASSRDDRVYGYT
TRBV10-3	TRBJ2-3	ATRGGGRAFPDTQY
TRBV7-6	TRBJ1-1	ASSLSVGGTEAF
TRBV11-2	TRBJ2-3	GSRTSGHTDTQY
TRBV6-1	TRBJ1-2	ASSVSGFGYT